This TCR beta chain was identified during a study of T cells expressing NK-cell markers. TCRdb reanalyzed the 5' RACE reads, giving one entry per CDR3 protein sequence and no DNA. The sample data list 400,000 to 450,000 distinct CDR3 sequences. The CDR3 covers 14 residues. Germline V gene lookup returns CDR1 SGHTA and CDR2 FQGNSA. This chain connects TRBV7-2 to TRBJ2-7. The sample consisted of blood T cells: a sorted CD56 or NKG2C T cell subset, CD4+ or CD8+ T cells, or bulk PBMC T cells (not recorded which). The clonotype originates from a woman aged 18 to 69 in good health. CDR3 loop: CASSLSRLFPEQYF.